This T cell receptor beta chain was recorded in a study of blood T cell repertoires in COVID-19. The overall study: The study drew acute and convalescent COVID-19 samples from the United States, Italy and Spain.

CDR1 is LNHDA, CDR2 SQIVND, per germline (reference sequence). J was trimmed by 7 bases and V by 4 bases; bases with no gene match: 12. This CDR3 comprises 16 residues. In the source study's methods: It was from reference gene primer amplification that nucleated cell counts were estimated. Profiled with immunoSEQ multiplex PCR; TCRdb holds only in-frame clones, not every one. Clone size and V and J calls were adopted from that table, with D and trimming inferred from the DNA. The sample has over 50,000 clones; 91% are singletons. The sample taken for sequencing was peripheral blood. The chain uses TRBV19 and TRBJ2-1; 8 bases align to TRBD2. The sequence was obtained from a man over 45 with active COVID-19. The CDR3 nucleotides are TGTGCCAGTAGTAGCTTATTGCGGACTAGCACGAATGAGCAGTTCTTC. Protein sequence: CASSSLLRTSTNEQFF. The variable domain in full, completed from reference TRBV19 and TRBJ2-1, reads DGGITQSPKYLFRKEGQNVTLSCEQNLNHDAMYWYRQDPGQGLRLIYYSQIVNDFQKGDIAEGYSVSREKKESFPLTVTSAQKNPTAFYLCASSSLLRTSTNEQFFGPGTRLTVL.